The next 5 T cell receptor beta chains were all read from a single sample in a study of blood T cell repertoires in COVID-19 (dated by TCRdb to the early 2020s). The receptor library was made with the immunoSEQ multiplex PCR assay. TCRdb took over this immuneACCESS table, retaining in-frame rearrangements with V and J assigned. Such tables are incomplete; in checked studies, under half of the missing clones stem from an unresolved V gene, and the remainder is unexplained. The sample contains around 150,000 clones, roughly 86% of them found a single time. The top ten clones comprise under 5% of the sample. The sample was peripheral blood. Receptors originate from a woman aged 60-75 years who had recovered from COVID-19.

This chain links TRBV6-5 with TRBJ2-2; D call uncertain. The V gene lost 10 bases and the J gene lost 0 bases, with 12 bases spanning the gap. The length of the CDR3 is 14 residues. Looked up from germline, CDR1 is MNHEY and CDR2 is SVGAGI. The DNA for the CDR3 is TGTGCCACGACTCCACATTCGAACACCGGGGAGCTGTTTTTT. This encodes CATTPHSNTGELFF.

This clone was picked up one time. The V and J genes are TRBV6-5 and TRBJ1-4, with D possibly TRBD1 on 5 matching bases. Trimming pared 0 bases from V and 8 bases from J, leaving 13 bases between. Germline V gene data show CDR1 as MNHEY and CDR2 as SVGAGI. CDR3 length: 15 amino acids. The CDR3 DNA follows: TGTGCCAGCAGTTACTCGAAAGGGGCTAGGGAAAAACTGTTTTTT. This sequence encodes CASSYSKGAREKLFF.

The J gene is TRBJ1-2, the V gene TRBV11-2; D gene unclear. Trimming left V 3 bases short and J 5 bases short, with 13 bases between. This CDR3 region has 14 residues. The germline gives CDR1 SGHAT, CDR2 FQNNGV. The chain's CDR3 is CASSFRARGYGYTF. CDR3 in DNA: TGTGCCAGCAGCTTCCGGGCCAGAGGGTATGGCTACACCTTC.

The chain combines TRBV2 with TRBJ2-5; TRBD2 agrees at 10 bases. Per germline, CDR1 SNHLY and CDR2 FYNNEI. Losses at the gene ends were 7 bases for V and 3 bases for J; bases not matched to a gene: 8. CDR3 size: 15 residues. The CDR3 sequence is CASIRLAGAKETQYF. The CDR3 DNA follows: TGTGCCAGCATTAGGCTAGCGGGGGCCAAAGAGACCCAGTACTTC.

The rearrangement joins TRBV6-5 to TRBJ2-3, with 7 bases aligning to TRBD1. Germline V gene lookup returns CDR1 MNHEY and CDR2 SVGAGI. V was clipped by 2 bases and J by 0 bases; unmatched bases: 5. The length of the CDR3 is 16 residues. The CDR3 DNA reads as TGTGCCAGCAGTTACGACAGGGTGACTAGCACAGATACGCAGTATTTT. Encoded protein: CASSYDRVTSTDTQYF.